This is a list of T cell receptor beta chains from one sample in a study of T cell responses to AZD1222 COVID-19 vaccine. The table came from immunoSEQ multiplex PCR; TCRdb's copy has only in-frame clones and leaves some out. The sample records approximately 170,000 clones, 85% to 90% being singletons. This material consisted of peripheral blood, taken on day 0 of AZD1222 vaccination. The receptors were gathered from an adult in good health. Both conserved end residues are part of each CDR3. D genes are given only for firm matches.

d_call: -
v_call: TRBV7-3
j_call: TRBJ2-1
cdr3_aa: CASSLSPETYNEQFF

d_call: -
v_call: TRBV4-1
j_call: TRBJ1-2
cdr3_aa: CASSQVSGTSDYGYTF

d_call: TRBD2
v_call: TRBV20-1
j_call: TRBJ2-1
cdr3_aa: CGLAGGPRFF

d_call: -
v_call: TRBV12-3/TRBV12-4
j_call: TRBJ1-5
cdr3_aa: CASSFLGDQPQHF

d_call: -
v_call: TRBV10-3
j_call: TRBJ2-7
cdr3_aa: CAIRRDGPYEQYF

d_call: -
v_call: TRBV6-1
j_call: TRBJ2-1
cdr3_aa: CASSEGDALPYNEQFF

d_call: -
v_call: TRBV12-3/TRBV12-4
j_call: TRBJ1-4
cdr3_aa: CASSFSSNEKLFF

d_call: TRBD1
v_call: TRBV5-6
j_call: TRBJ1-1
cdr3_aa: CASSFGRTGLRAFF

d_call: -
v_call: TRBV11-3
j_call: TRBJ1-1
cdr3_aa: CASSTQMNTEAFF

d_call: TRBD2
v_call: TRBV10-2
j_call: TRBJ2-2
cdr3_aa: CASTGLAGEGTGELFF

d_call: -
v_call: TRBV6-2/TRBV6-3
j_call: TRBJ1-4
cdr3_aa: CASSYGVRVRDEKLFF

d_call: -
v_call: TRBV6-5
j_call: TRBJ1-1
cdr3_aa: CATRGVMNTEAFF

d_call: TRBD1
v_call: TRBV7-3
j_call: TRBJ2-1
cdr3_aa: CASSSNTGASYNEQFF

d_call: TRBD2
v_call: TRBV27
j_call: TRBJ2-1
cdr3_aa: CASSSPQRGERGQFF

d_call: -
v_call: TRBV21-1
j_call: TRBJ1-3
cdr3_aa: CASSKGDIGAGGSGNTIYF

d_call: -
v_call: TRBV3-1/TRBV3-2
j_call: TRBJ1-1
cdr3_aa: CASSQDGNTEAFF

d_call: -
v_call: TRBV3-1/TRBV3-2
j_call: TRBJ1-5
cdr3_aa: CASSQGTLQVQPQHF

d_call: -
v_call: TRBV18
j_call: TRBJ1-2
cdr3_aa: CASSPRNGGHGYTF

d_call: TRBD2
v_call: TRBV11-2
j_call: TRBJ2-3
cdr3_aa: CASSLERTSGANTQYF

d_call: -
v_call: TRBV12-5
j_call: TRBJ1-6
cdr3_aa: CASGLGTDNSPLHF

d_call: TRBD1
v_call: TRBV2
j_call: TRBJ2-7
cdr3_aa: CASMFQGAYEQYF

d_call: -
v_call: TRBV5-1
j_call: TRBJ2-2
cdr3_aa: CASSLALDRDGELFF